This is a list of T cell receptor beta chains from one sample in a study of spatial heterogeneity in lung cancer. TCRdb reanalysed the 5' RACE reads using MiXCR and keeps one entry per CDR3 protein. Among 13,000 to 15,000 distinct CDR3 sequences listed, 11% were seen once. Sequencing used PBMCs, obtained at surgery. The receptors stem from a female donor with early-stage non-small cell lung cancer. CDR3s include the opening cysteine and the closing phenylalanine or tryptophan. The D gene is left open where the match is weak. Size is stated for part of the rows, as once, few or many counts, or as a class when the clone is expanded.

D gene: .; V gene: TRBV3-1; clone size: many; J gene: TRBJ1-1; CDR3 DNA: TGTGCCAGCAGCGCATGGGGCTCGAACACTGAAGCTTTCTTT; CDR3 protein: CASSAWGSNTEAFF
D gene: .; V gene: TRBV9; clone size: many; J gene: TRBJ1-4; CDR3 DNA: TGTGCCAGCAGCCTGAGAGTAGGGGCTGGTGAAAAACTGTTTTTT; CDR3 protein: CASSLRVGAGEKLFF
D gene: TRBD2; V gene: TRBV3-1; clone size: few; J gene: TRBJ2-7; CDR3 DNA: TGTGCCAGCAGCCAAGATTTAGGGACTAGCGGGGGTAGCCTACGGTACTTC; CDR3 protein: CASSQDLGTSGGSLRYF
D gene: TRBD2; V gene: TRBV4-2; clone size: many; J gene: TRBJ2-5; CDR3 DNA: TGTGCCAGCAGCCAAGATCTAGCGGGGGGGAAGACCCAGTACTTC; CDR3 protein: CASSQDLAGGKTQYF
D gene: .; V gene: TRBV11-2; clone size: many; J gene: TRBJ1-6; CDR3 DNA: TGTGCCAGCAGCTTAGATCTACGAACGGCGAATTCACCCCTCCACTTT; CDR3 protein: CASSLDLRTANSPLHF
D gene: TRBD2; V gene: TRBV10-3; clone size: many; J gene: TRBJ2-3; CDR3 DNA: TGTGCCATCAGTTTGAGTAGCGGGGATGGCACAGATACGCAGTATTTT; CDR3 protein: CAISLSSGDGTDTQYF
D gene: TRBD1; V gene: TRBV7-9; clone size: .; J gene: TRBJ1-6; CDR3 DNA: TGTGCCAGCAGCTCCAGGGGGCAGACTAATTCACCCCTCCACTTT; CDR3 protein: CASSSRGQTNSPLHF
D gene: .; V gene: TRBV9; clone size: few; J gene: TRBJ2-3; CDR3 DNA: TGTGCCAGCAGCGCGGACGCCGGGGGCAACACAGATACGCAGTATTTT; CDR3 protein: CASSADAGGNTDTQYF
D gene: TRBD2; V gene: TRBV30; clone size: few; J gene: TRBJ2-1; CDR3 DNA: TGTGCCTGGAGTCACTCCGGGAGCGGGGCCGACAATGAGCAGTTCTTC; CDR3 protein: CAWSHSGSGADNEQFF
D gene: .; V gene: TRBV5-6; clone size: many; J gene: TRBJ1-3; CDR3 DNA: TGTGCCAGCAGCTTGGCAGCATCTGGAAACACCATATATTTT; CDR3 protein: CASSLAASGNTIYF
D gene: .; V gene: TRBV5-5; clone size: few; J gene: TRBJ2-7; CDR3 DNA: TGTGCCAGCAGCCTGGGCAGTTCCTACGAGCAGTACTTC; CDR3 protein: CASSLGSSYEQYF
D gene: .; V gene: TRBV28; clone size: medium-sized; J gene: TRBJ2-4; CDR3 DNA: TGTGCCAGCAGTCCCCCCTCCATAGGCAAAAACATTCAGTACTTC; CDR3 protein: CASSPPSIGKNIQYF
D gene: .; V gene: TRBV19; clone size: many; J gene: TRBJ1-3; CDR3 DNA: TGTGCCACCCGGGCCCAGGGTAATCTCGGAAACACCATATATTTT; CDR3 protein: CATRAQGNLGNTIYF
D gene: TRBD1; V gene: TRBV29-1; clone size: many; J gene: TRBJ1-2; CDR3 DNA: TGCAGCGTTGAATCCCCCGGACAGGCTATAAAACCTTTTGACTATGGCTACACCTTC; CDR3 protein: CSVESPGQAIKPFDYGYTF
D gene: TRBD1; V gene: TRBV6-1; clone size: few; J gene: TRBJ2-3; CDR3 DNA: TGTGCCAGCAGCCTGACAGGGGGCACAGATACGCAGTATTTT; CDR3 protein: CASSLTGGTDTQYF
D gene: TRBD2; V gene: TRBV5-5; clone size: .; J gene: TRBJ2-7; CDR3 DNA: TGTGCCAGCGCCTTCCGAGCGGGGGGCGACGAGCAGTACTTC; CDR3 protein: CASAFRAGGDEQYF
D gene: TRBD1; V gene: TRBV11-1; clone size: medium-sized; J gene: TRBJ2-4; CDR3 DNA: TGTGCCAGCGGGGGACAGACAGCCAAAAACATTCAGTACTTC; CDR3 protein: CASGGQTAKNIQYF
D gene: TRBD2; V gene: TRBV12-3/TRBV12-4; clone size: many; J gene: TRBJ2-7; CDR3 DNA: TGTGCCAGCATCAAAGCGGGGGGGTCTCTCGAGCAGTACTTC; CDR3 protein: CASIKAGGSLEQYF
D gene: .; V gene: TRBV20-1; clone size: few; J gene: TRBJ2-1; CDR3 DNA: TGCAGTGCCTACCCGACAGGAATGGACAATGAGCAGTTCTTC; CDR3 protein: CSAYPTGMDNEQFF
D gene: .; V gene: TRBV28; clone size: many; J gene: TRBJ1-2; CDR3 DNA: TGTGCCACCGGGATCGGTAGTTTCTATGGCTACACCTTC; CDR3 protein: CATGIGSFYGYTF
D gene: TRBD1; V gene: TRBV29-1; clone size: medium-sized; J gene: TRBJ2-2; CDR3 DNA: TGCAGCGTTGACGGACAGGGCCGGGACACCGGGGAGCTGTTTTTT; CDR3 protein: CSVDGQGRDTGELFF
D gene: TRBD1; V gene: TRBV5-1; clone size: .; J gene: TRBJ2-2; CDR3 DNA: TGCGCCAGCAGCACAGGGGGCGCCTTCACCGGGGAGCTGTTTTTT; CDR3 protein: CASSTGGAFTGELFF
D gene: TRBD1; V gene: TRBV18; clone size: .; J gene: TRBJ1-4; CDR3 DNA: TGTGCCAGCTCCCAACAGGGGGCTAATGAAAAACTGTTTTTT; CDR3 protein: CASSQQGANEKLFF
D gene: TRBD2; V gene: TRBV14; clone size: many; J gene: TRBJ2-1; CDR3 DNA: TGTGCCAGCAGCCAGACTAGCGGGGGGTTCGACAATGAGCAGTTCTTC; CDR3 protein: CASSQTSGGFDNEQFF
D gene: .; V gene: TRBV5-4; clone size: .; J gene: TRBJ2-3; CDR3 DNA: TGTGCCAGCAGCCCGCAGGGCAGGGGAGGCACAGATACGCAGTATTTT; CDR3 protein: CASSPQGRGGTDTQYF
D gene: TRBD1; V gene: TRBV9; clone size: many; J gene: TRBJ2-2; CDR3 DNA: TGTGCCAGCAGCACCCCCCGGGACAGTTACACCGGGGAGCTGTTTTTT; CDR3 protein: CASSTPRDSYTGELFF
D gene: .; V gene: TRBV12-3/TRBV12-4; clone size: many; J gene: TRBJ2-1; CDR3 DNA: TGTGCCAGCAGTTTACTGGTGGGGCCCGCCTTAGATGAGCAGTTCTTC; CDR3 protein: CASSLLVGPALDEQFF
D gene: .; V gene: TRBV28; clone size: few; J gene: TRBJ1-1; CDR3 DNA: TGTGCCAGCAGTTTTCTGAACACTGAAGCTTTCTTT; CDR3 protein: CASSFLNTEAFF
D gene: .; V gene: TRBV18; clone size: many; J gene: TRBJ1-2; CDR3 DNA: TGTGCCAGCTCACCGGGGGAGATCTATGGCTACACCTTC; CDR3 protein: CASSPGEIYGYTF
D gene: .; V gene: TRBV28; clone size: many; J gene: TRBJ1-5; CDR3 DNA: TGTGCCAGCAGTCTAAACCCCCGGGACTTAATTTATAGCAATCAGCCCCAGCATTTT; CDR3 protein: CASSLNPRDLIYSNQPQHF
D gene: .; V gene: TRBV27; clone size: .; J gene: TRBJ2-7; CDR3 DNA: TGTGCCAGCAGTTTGTCGGGACAAGGGCCTTTCTCCTACGAGCAGTACTTC; CDR3 protein: CASSLSGQGPFSYEQYF
D gene: TRBD2; V gene: TRBV5-1; clone size: .; J gene: TRBJ2-7; CDR3 DNA: TGCGCCAGCAGCTTGGTGTTGCGGCGCCCCGGGAGGGAGCAGTACTTC; CDR3 protein: CASSLVLRRPGREQYF
D gene: .; V gene: TRBV2; clone size: few; J gene: TRBJ1-4; CDR3 DNA: TGTGCCAGCAGCGTCATTATTGGGGAAAAACTGTTTTTT; CDR3 protein: CASSVIIGEKLFF
D gene: .; V gene: TRBV28; clone size: many; J gene: TRBJ1-5; CDR3 DNA: TGTGCCAGCGCCCCGCGGCTCAATCAGCCCCAGCATTTT; CDR3 protein: CASAPRLNQPQHF
D gene: TRBD1; V gene: TRBV2; clone size: .; J gene: TRBJ1-6; CDR3 DNA: TGTGCCAGCAGGGACGGGACAGACCATTCACCCCTCCACTTT; CDR3 protein: CASRDGTDHSPLHF
D gene: .; V gene: TRBV29-1; clone size: medium-sized; J gene: TRBJ2-5; CDR3 DNA: TGCAGCGCGGAGAGATCCTACTTGGAGACCCAGTACTTC; CDR3 protein: CSAERSYLETQYF
D gene: .; V gene: TRBV6-2/TRBV6-3; clone size: .; J gene: TRBJ1-1; CDR3 DNA: TGTGCCAGCAGTTACCTGGCGGTTTACAACACTGAAGCTTTCTTT; CDR3 protein: CASSYLAVYNTEAFF
D gene: .; V gene: TRBV6-5; clone size: medium-sized; J gene: TRBJ1-1; CDR3 DNA: TGTGCCAGCAGTTACGTACAGGGAGGTGCTGAAGCTTTCTTT; CDR3 protein: CASSYVQGGAEAFF
D gene: TRBD2; V gene: TRBV20-1; clone size: many; J gene: TRBJ2-5; CDR3 DNA: TGCAGTGCTAGCCCTAGCGGGGGGTCCCAAGAGACCCAGTACTTC; CDR3 protein: CSASPSGGSQETQYF
D gene: TRBD2; V gene: TRBV7-6; clone size: many; J gene: TRBJ2-5; CDR3 DNA: TGTGCCAGCAGCAGCGCGGGACTAGCCTTCAGAGAGACCCAGTACTTC; CDR3 protein: CASSSAGLAFRETQYF
D gene: .; V gene: TRBV3-1; clone size: many; J gene: TRBJ2-7; CDR3 DNA: TGTGCCAGCAGCCTCGGGGGCAGGGACGAGCAGTACTTC; CDR3 protein: CASSLGGRDEQYF
D gene: TRBD1; V gene: TRBV5-1; clone size: many; J gene: TRBJ2-5; CDR3 DNA: TGCGCCAGCAGCTCTCGGACAGGGGGCTTTGAGACCCAGTACTTC; CDR3 protein: CASSSRTGGFETQYF
D gene: TRBD2; V gene: TRBV20-1; clone size: .; J gene: TRBJ2-3; CDR3 DNA: TGCAGTGCTGAAGCGGGGTTTCAGACAGATACGCAGTATTTT; CDR3 protein: CSAEAGFQTDTQYF
D gene: TRBD2; V gene: TRBV5-1; clone size: many; J gene: TRBJ2-7; CDR3 DNA: TGCGCCAGCACGCTAGCGGGGGGGCGCGAGCAGTACTTC; CDR3 protein: CASTLAGGREQYF
D gene: .; V gene: TRBV19; clone size: many; J gene: TRBJ1-1; CDR3 DNA: TGTGCCAGCCTTAGGGGGTATGAAGCTTTCTTT; CDR3 protein: CASLRGYEAFF
D gene: TRBD1; V gene: TRBV28; clone size: many; J gene: TRBJ2-3; CDR3 DNA: TGTGCCAGCAGTTCCCGGACAGGGGAGTCGACGCGGCATACGCAGTATTTT; CDR3 protein: CASSSRTGESTRHTQYF
D gene: .; V gene: TRBV7-6; clone size: few; J gene: TRBJ2-7; CDR3 DNA: TGTGCCAGCAGCCCTCTAGGGAACTCCGAGCAGTACTTC; CDR3 protein: CASSPLGNSEQYF
D gene: .; V gene: TRBV7-3; clone size: many; J gene: TRBJ1-1; CDR3 DNA: TGTGCCAGCAGCTTAAGCCCAGCGATGAACACTGAAGCTTTCTTT; CDR3 protein: CASSLSPAMNTEAFF
D gene: .; V gene: TRBV30; clone size: many; J gene: TRBJ2-7; CDR3 DNA: TGTGCCTGGAGGCTAGCGAGTCTCAACGAGCAGTACTTC; CDR3 protein: CAWRLASLNEQYF
D gene: .; V gene: TRBV19; clone size: .; J gene: TRBJ2-2; CDR3 DNA: TGTGCCAGTACTACCACAGGTGGCCGCGGGGAGCTGTTTTTT; CDR3 protein: CASTTTGGRGELFF
D gene: .; V gene: TRBV18; clone size: many; J gene: TRBJ1-2; CDR3 DNA: TGTGCCAGCTCACCTAGGGATGACTATGGCTACACCTTC; CDR3 protein: CASSPRDDYGYTF
D gene: TRBD1; V gene: TRBV5-5; clone size: .; J gene: TRBJ2-7; CDR3 DNA: TGTGCCAGCAGCTCGGACAGGGGGCCACACTACGAGCAGTACTTC; CDR3 protein: CASSSDRGPHYEQYF
D gene: TRBD1; V gene: TRBV20-1; clone size: .; J gene: TRBJ1-6; CDR3 DNA: TGCAGTGTCCCGGGACAGCTGGGAAATTCACCCCTCCACTTT; CDR3 protein: CSVPGQLGNSPLHF
D gene: .; V gene: TRBV6-6; clone size: many; J gene: TRBJ2-2; CDR3 DNA: TGTGCCCTGGGACAGAACACCGGGGAGCTGTTTTTT; CDR3 protein: CALGQNTGELFF
D gene: TRBD2; V gene: TRBV7-2; clone size: many; J gene: TRBJ2-1; CDR3 DNA: TGTGCCAGCAGCTCCCGGCAGGGAGGGAATGAGCAGTTCTTC; CDR3 protein: CASSSRQGGNEQFF
D gene: .; V gene: TRBV2; clone size: many; J gene: TRBJ2-3; CDR3 DNA: TGTGCCAGCACTCGAACTATGGATAGCACAGATACGCAGTATTTT; CDR3 protein: CASTRTMDSTDTQYF
D gene: .; V gene: TRBV11-2; clone size: many; J gene: TRBJ2-3; CDR3 DNA: TGTGCCAGCAGCTCCTCAAACAGAGGCACCCTCCCAGATACGCAGTATTTT; CDR3 protein: CASSSSNRGTLPDTQYF
D gene: .; V gene: TRBV19; clone size: many; J gene: TRBJ1-5; CDR3 DNA: TGTGCCAGTAGTACCAGTCACAGGCTTACTAGCAATCAGCCCCAGCATTTT; CDR3 protein: CASSTSHRLTSNQPQHF
D gene: .; V gene: TRBV19; clone size: .; J gene: TRBJ2-7; CDR3 DNA: TGTGCCAGTTCCGGGGGCTACGAGCAGTACTTC; CDR3 protein: CASSGGYEQYF